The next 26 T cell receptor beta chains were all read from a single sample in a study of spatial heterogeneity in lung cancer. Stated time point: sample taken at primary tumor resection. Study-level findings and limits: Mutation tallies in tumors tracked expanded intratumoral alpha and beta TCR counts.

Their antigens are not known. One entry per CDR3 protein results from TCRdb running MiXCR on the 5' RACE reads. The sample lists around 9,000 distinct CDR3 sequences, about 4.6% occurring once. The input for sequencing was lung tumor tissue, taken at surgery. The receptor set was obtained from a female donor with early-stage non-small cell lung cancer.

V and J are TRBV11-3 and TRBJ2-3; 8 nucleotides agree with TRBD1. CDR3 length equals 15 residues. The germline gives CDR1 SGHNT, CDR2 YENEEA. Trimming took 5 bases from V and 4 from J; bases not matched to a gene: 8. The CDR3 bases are TGTGCCAGCAGCCCCGGGACAGGAGTATCAGATACGCAGTATTTT. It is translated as CASSPGTGVSDTQYF.

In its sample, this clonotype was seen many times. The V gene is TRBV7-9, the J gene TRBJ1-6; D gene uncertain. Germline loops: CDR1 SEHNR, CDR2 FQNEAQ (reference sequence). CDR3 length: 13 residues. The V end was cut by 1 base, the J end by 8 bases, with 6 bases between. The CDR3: CASSLEGYSPLHF. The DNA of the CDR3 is TGTGCCAGCAGCTTAGAGGGCTATTCACCCCTCCACTTT.

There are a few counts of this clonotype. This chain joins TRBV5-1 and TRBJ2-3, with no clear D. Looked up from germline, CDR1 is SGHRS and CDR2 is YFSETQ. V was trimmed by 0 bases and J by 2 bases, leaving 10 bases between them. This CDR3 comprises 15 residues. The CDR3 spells CASSLDPLSTDTQYF. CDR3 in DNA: TGCGCCAGCAGCTTGGACCCTCTCTCCACAGATACGCAGTATTTT. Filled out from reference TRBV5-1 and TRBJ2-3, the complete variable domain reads KAGVTQTPRYLIKTRGQQVTLSCSPISGHRSVSWYQQTPGQGLQFLFEYFSETQRNKGNFPGRFSGRQFSNSRSEMNVSTLELGDSALYLCASSLDPLSTDTQYFGPGTRLTVL.

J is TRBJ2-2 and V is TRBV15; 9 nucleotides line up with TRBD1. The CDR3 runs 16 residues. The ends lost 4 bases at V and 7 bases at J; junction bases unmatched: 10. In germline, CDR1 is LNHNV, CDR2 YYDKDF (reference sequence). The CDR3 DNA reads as TGTGCCACCAGCATATGGGACAGGGCCCCGGGCGGGGAGCTGTTTTTT. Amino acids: CATSIWDRAPGGELFF. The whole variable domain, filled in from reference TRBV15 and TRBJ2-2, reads DAMVIQNPRYQVTQFGKPVTLSCSQTLNHNVMYWYQQKSSQAPKLLFHYYDKDFNNEADTPDNFQSRRPNTSFCFLDIRSPGLGDTAMYLCATSIWDRAPGGELFFGEGSRLTVL.

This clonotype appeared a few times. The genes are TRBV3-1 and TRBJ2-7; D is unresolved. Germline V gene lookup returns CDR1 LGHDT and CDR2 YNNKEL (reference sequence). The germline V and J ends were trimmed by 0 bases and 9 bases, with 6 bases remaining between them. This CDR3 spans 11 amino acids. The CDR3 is CASSQEGSQYF. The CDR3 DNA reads TGTGCCAGCAGCCAAGAGGGTTCGCAGTACTTC.

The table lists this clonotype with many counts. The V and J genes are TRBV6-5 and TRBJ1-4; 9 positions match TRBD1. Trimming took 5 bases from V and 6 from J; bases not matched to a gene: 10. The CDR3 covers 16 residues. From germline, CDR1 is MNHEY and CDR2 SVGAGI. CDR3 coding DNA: TGTGCCAGCAGTACAGGGGGCGGACCCTGGGATGAAAAACTGTTTTTT. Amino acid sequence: CASSTGGGPWDEKLFF.

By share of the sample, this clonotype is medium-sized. The CDR3 protein is CASSLPAIDSPLHF. For the CDR3, the DNA is TGTGCCAGCAGCTTGCCAGCCATAGATTCACCCCTCCACTTT. This sequence joins TRBV5-5 and TRBJ1-6; D remains ambiguous. CDR3 size: 14 residues. Germline CDR1 and CDR2: SGHKS and YYEKEE (reference sequence). V gave up 1 base and J gave up 8 bases, with 10 bases separating them.

This CDR3 is CASSPETGTTEAFF. CDR3 sequence (DNA): TGTGCCAGCTCACCAGAAACAGGGACCACTGAAGCTTTCTTT. The chain is built from TRBV18 and TRBJ1-1, with a tentative D call TRBD1 (6 bases). CDR3 length: 14 amino acids. Trimming took off 2 bases at V and 4 bases at J, with 11 bases between the two ends. Germline CDR1 reads KGHSH; CDR2 reads LQKENI.

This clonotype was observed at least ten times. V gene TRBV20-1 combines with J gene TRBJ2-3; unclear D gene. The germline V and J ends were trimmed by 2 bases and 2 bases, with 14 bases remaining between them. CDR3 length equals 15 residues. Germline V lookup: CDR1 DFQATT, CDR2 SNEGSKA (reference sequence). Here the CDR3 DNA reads TGCAGTGCTAGAAGTTTGGAACTTTACACAGATACGCAGTATTTT. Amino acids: CSARSLELYTDTQYF.

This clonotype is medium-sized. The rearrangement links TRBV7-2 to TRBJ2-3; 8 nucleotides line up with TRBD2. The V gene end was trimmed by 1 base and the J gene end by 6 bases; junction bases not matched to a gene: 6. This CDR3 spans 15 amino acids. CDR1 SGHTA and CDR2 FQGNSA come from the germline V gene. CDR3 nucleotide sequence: TGTGCCAGCAGCTTAGTAATTAGCGGGAAGGATACGCAGTATTTT. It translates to CASSLVISGKDTQYF.

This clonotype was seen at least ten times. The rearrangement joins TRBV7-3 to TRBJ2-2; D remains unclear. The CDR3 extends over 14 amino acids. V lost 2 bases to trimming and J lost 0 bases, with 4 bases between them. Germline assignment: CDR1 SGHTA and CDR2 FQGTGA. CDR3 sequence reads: CASSLQPNTGELFF. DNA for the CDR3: TGTGCCAGCAGCTTACAACCGAACACCGGGGAGCTGTTTTTT. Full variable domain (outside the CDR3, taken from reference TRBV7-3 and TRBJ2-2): GAGVSQTPSNKVTEKGKYVELRCDPISGHTALYWYRQSLGQGPEFLIYFQGTGAADDSGLPNDRFFAVRPEGSVSTLKIQRTERGDSAVYLCASSLQPNTGELFFGEGSRLTVL.

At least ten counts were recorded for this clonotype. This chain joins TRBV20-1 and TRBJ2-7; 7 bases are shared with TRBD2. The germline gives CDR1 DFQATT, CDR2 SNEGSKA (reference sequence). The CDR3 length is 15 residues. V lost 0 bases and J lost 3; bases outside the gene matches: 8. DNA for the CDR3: TGCAGTGCTAGAGATTGGGAGGGTATTAACTACGAGCAGTACTTC. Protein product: CSARDWEGINYEQYF.

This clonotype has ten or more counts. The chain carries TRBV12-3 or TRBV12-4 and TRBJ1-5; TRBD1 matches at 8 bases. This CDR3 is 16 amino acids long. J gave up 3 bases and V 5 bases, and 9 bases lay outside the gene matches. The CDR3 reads CASSPQTGDLNQPQHF. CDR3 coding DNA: TGTGCCAGCAGTCCACAGACAGGGGATCTCAATCAGCCCCAGCATTTT.

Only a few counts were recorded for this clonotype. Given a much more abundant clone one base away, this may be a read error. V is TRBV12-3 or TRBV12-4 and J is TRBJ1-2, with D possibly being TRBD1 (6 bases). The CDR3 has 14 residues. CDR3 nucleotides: TGTGCCAGCACCCTGACAGGTGGTGGCTATGGCTACAACTTC. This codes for CASTLTGGGYGYNF.

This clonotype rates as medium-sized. CDR3 sequence (DNA): TGTGCCAGCAGTTACAGCATGGGGTACGAGCAGTACTTC. Encoded protein: CASSYSMGYEQYF. The chain combines TRBV3-1 with TRBJ2-7; D gene uncertain. Per the germline V gene, CDR1 is LGHDT and CDR2 is YNNKEL (reference sequence). Trimming left V 6 bases short and J 4 bases short, with 13 bases between. The CDR3 is made up of 13 amino acids.

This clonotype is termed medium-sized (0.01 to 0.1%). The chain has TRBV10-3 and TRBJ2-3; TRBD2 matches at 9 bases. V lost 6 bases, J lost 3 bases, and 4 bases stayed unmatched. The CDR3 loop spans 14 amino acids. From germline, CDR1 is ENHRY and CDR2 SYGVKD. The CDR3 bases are TGTGCCATCAGATTTAGCGGGGGAACAGATACGCAGTATTTT. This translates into CAIRFSGGTDTQYF.

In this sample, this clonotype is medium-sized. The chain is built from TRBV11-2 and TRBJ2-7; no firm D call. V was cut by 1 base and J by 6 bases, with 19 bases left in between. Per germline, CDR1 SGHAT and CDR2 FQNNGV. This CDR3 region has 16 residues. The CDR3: CASSLVVSMGFAEQYF. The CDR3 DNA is TGTGCCAGCAGCTTAGTAGTCTCCATGGGGTTTGCCGAGCAGTACTTC.

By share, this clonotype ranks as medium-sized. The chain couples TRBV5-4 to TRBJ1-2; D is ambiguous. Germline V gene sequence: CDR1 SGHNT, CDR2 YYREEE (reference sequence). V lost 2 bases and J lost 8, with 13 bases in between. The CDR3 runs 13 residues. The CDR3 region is CASSFTWAGGYTF. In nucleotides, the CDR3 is TGTGCCAGCAGCTTTACCTGGGCGGGAGGCTACACCTTC.

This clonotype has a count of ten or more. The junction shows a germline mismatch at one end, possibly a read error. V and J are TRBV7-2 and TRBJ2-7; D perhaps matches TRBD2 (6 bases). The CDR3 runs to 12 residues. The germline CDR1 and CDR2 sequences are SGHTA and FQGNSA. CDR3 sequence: CASSSPGTFRGF. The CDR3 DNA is TGTGCCAGCAGCTCCCCCGGGACTTTTAGGGGATTC.

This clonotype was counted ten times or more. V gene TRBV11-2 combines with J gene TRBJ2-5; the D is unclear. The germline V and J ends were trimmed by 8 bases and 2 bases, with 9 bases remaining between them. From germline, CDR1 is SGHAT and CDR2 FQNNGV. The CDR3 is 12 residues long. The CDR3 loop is CASGNFQETQYF. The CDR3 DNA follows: TGTGCCAGCGGAAACTTTCAAGAGACCCAGTACTTC.

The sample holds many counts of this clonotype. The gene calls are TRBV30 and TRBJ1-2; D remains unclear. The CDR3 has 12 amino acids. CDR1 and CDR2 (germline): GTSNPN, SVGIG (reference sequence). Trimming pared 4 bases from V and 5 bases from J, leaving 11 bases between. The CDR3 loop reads CAWTPGRYGYTF. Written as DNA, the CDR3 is TGTGCCTGGACCCCCGGACGGTATGGCTACACCTTC.

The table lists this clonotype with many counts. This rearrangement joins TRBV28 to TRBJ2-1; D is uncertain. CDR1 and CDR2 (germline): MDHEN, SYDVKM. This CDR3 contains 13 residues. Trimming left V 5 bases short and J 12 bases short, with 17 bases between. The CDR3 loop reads CASSPPAVVRQFF. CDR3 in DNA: TGTGCCAGCAGTCCCCCCGCGGTGGTACGGCAGTTCTTC.

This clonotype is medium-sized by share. The CDR3 sequence: CSARDNLEWENGELFF. CDR3 coding DNA: TGCAGTGCTAGAGATAACCTGGAGTGGGAAAACGGGGAGCTGTTTTTT. The chain employs TRBV20-1 and TRBJ2-2; no firm D call. The V end was cut by 0 bases, the J end by 7 bases, with 18 bases between. The CDR3 spans 16 residues. Germline V gives CDR1 DFQATT, CDR2 SNEGSKA (reference sequence).

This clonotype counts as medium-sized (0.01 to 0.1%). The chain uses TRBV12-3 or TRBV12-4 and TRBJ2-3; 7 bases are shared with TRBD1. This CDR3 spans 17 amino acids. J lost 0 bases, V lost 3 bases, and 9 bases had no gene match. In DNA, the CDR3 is TGTGCCAGCAGTTTTTTTCAAGGGGGCTCTAGCACAGATACGCAGTATTTT. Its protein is CASSFFQGGSSTDTQYF.

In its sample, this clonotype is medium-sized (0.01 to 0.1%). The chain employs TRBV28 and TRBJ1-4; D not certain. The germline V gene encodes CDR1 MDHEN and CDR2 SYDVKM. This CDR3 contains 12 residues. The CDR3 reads CVVSVHNEKLFF. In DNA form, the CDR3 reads TGTGTCGTATCTGTACATAATGAAAAACTGTTTTTT.

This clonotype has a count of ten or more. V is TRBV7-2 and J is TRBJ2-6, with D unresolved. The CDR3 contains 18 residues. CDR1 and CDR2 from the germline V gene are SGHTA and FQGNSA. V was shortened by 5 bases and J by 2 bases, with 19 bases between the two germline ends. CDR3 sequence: CASSIIPTAHTGANVLTF. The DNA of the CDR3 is TGTGCCAGCAGCATAATCCCGACGGCTCATACTGGGGCCAACGTCCTGACTTTC. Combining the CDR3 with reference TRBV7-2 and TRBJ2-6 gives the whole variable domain GAGVSQSPSNKVTEKGKDVELRCDPISGHTALYWYRQSLGQGLEFLIYFQGNSAPDKSGLPSDRFSAERTGGSVSTLTIQRTQQEDSAVYLCASSIIPTAHTGANVLTFGAGSRLTVL.